This TCR beta chain is from a study of T cells in Graves' hyperthyroidism and ophthalmopathy. Turning to the study itself: Peripheral blood samples were taken at initial diagnosis, prior to any treatment.

RNA transcripts yielded amplified TCR beta CDR3 regions. Initially, a first-round RT-PCR of the TCR CDR3 employed the HTBI primer set. TCRdb used MiXCR to reprocess the multiplex PCR reads, holding one entry per CDR3 protein. Of around 600,000 distinct CDR3 sequences listed, about 14% are singletons. General study results and limits: Most thyroid clonotypes that were expanded above 0.001 also turned up in blood.

Patients with uncontrolled infections, other autoimmune diseases, pregnancy or lactation were excluded. Diagnostic assessment was based on clinical symptoms, serum thyroxine and TRAb, thyroid ultrasound and orbital computed tomography. The CDR3 runs 13 residues. Germline CDR1 SGHNT, CDR2 YENEEA. The J segment lost 7 bases and the V segment lost 3 bases, leaving 1 base of the junction unmatched. This clonotype showed up many times. Antigen specificity is unknown. V and J are TRBV11-3 and TRBJ2-1; 9 nucleotides align to TRBD1. Specimen: blood. The source of this sequence is a woman aged 45-60 years with Graves' ophthalmopathy. CDR3 residues: CASSLDRGNEQFF. The CDR3 DNA reads as TGTGCCAGCAGCTTGGACAGGGGAAATGAGCAGTTCTTC.